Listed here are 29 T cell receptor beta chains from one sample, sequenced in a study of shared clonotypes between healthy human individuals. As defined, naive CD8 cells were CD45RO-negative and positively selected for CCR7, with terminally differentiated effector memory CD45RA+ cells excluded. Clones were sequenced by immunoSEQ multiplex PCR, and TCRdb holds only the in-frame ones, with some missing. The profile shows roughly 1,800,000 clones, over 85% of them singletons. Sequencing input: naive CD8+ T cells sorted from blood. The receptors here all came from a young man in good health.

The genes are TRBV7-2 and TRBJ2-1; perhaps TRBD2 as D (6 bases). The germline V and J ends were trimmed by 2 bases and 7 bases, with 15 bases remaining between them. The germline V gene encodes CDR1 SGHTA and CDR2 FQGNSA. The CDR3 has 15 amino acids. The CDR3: CASSLTGDSPNEQFF. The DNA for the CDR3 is TGTGCCAGCAGCTTAACGGGAGACTCCCCGAATGAGCAGTTCTTC.

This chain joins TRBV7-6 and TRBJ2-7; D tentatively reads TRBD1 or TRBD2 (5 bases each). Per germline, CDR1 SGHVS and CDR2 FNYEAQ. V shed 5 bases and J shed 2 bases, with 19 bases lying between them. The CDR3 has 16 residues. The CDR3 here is CASSPSRDLGPYEQYF. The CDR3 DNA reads TGTGCCAGCAGCCCCTCGAGGGACCTGGGTCCCTACGAGCAGTACTTC.

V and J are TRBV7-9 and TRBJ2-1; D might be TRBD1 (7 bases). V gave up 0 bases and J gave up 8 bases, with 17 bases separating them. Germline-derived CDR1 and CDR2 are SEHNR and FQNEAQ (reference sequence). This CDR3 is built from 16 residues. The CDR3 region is CASSLAGGGEGDEQFF. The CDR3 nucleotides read TGTGCCAGCAGCTTAGCAGGAGGGGGCGAGGGGGATGAGCAGTTCTTC.

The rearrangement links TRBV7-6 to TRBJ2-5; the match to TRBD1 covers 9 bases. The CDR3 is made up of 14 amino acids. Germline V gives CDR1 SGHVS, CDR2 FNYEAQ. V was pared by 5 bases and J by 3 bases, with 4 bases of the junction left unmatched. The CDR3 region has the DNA TGTGCCAGCAGCGTGGGACAGGGAAAAGAGACCCAGTACTTC. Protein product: CASSVGQGKETQYF.

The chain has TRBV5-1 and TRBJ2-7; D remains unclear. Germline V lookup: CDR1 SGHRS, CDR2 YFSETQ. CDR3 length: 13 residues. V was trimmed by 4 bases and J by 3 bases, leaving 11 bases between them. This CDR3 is CASSSYESYEQYF. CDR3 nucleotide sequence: TGCGCCAGCAGCAGCTACGAAAGCTACGAGCAGTACTTC.

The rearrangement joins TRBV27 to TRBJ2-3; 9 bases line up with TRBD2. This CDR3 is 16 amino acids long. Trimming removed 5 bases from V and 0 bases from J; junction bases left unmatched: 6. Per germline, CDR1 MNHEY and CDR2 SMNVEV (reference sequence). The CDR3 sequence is CASSLSSGASTDTQYF. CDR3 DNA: TGTGCCAGCAGTCTGTCTAGCGGGGCTAGCACAGATACGCAGTATTTT.

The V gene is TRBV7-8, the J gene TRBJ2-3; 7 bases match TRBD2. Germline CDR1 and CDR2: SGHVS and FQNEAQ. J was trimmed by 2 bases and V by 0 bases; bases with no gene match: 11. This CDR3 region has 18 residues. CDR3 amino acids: CASSLAPHLAENTDTQYF. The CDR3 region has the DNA TGTGCCAGCAGCTTAGCTCCCCACCTAGCGGAAAACACAGATACGCAGTATTTT. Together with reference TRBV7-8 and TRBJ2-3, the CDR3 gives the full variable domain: GAGVSQSPRYKVAKRGQDVALRCDPISGHVSLFWYQQALGQGPEFLTYFQNEAQLDKSGLPSDRFFAERPEGSVSTLKIQRTQQEDSAVYLCASSLAPHLAENTDTQYFGPGTRLTVL.

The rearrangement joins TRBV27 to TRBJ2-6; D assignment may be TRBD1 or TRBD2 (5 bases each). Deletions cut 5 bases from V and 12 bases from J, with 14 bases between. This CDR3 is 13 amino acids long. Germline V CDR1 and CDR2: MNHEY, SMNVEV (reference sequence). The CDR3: CASSLVRDGVLTF. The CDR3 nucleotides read TGTGCCAGCAGTCTAGTCAGGGACGGCGTCCTGACTTTC.

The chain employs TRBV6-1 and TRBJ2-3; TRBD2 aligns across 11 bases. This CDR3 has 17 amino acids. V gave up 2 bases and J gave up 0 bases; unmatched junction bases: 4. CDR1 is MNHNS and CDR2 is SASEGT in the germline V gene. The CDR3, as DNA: TGTGCCAGCAGTGAATTGGGGACTAGCGGTAGCACAGATACGCAGTATTTT. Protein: CASSELGTSGSTDTQYF.

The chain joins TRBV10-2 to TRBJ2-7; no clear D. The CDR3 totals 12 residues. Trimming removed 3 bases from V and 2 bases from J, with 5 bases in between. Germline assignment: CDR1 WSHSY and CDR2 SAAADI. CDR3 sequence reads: CASSDQTYEQYF. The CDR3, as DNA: TGCGCCAGCAGTGACCAGACCTACGAGCAGTACTTC.

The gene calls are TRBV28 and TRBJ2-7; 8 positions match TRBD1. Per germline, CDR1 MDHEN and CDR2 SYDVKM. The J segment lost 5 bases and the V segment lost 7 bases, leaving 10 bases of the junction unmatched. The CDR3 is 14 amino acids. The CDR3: CASIKTGAGHEQYF. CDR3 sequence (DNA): TGTGCCAGCATCAAGACAGGGGCTGGCCACGAGCAGTACTTC. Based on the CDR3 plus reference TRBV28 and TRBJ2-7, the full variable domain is DVKVTQSSRYLVKRTGEKVFLECVQDMDHENMFWYRQDPGLGLRLIYFSYDVKMKEKGDIPEGYSVSREKKERFSLILESASTNQTSMYLCASIKTGAGHEQYFGPGTRLTVT.

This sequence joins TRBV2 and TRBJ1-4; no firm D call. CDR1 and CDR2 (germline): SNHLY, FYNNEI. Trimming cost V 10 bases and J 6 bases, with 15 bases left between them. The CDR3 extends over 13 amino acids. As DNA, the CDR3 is TGTGCCACCACCCCGGGGAGACATGAAAAACTGTTTTTT. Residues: CATTPGRHEKLFF.

The chain's CDR3 is CASSPKSRSDYGYTF. The CDR3 nucleotides are TGCGCCAGCAGCCCAAAGAGTAGATCGGACTATGGCTACACCTTC. The chain is built from TRBV4-1 and TRBJ1-2; D remains ambiguous. Trimming pared 4 bases from V and 3 bases from J, leaving 15 bases between. Germline-derived CDR1 and CDR2 are MGHRA and YSYEKL. The CDR3 runs 15 residues.

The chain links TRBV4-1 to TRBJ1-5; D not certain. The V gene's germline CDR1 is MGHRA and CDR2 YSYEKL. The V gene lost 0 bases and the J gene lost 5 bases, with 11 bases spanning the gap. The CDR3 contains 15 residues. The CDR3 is CASSQDRSTHQPQHF. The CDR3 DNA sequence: TGCGCCAGCAGCCAAGATAGGAGTACCCATCAGCCCCAGCATTTT.

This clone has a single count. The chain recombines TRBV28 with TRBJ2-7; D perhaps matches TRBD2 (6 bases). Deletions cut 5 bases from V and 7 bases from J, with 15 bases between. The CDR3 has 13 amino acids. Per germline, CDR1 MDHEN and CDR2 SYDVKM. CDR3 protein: CASSPLGAGEQYF. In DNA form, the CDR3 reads TGTGCCAGCAGTCCCCTTGGGGCGGGGGAGCAGTACTTC.

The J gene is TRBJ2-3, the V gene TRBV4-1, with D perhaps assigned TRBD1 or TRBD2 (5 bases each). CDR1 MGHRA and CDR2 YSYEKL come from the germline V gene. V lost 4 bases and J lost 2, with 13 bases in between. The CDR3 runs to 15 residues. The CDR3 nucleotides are TGCGCCAGCAGCCTGGGACCGATTTTCACAGATACGCAGTATTTT. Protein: CASSLGPIFTDTQYF.

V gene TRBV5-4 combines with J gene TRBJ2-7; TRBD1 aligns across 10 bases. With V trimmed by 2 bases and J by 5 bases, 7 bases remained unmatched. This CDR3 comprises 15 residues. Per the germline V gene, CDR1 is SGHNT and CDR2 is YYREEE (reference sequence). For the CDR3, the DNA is TGTGCCAGCAGCTTTATGGGACAGGGGAGGAACGAGCAGTACTTC. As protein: CASSFMGQGRNEQYF.

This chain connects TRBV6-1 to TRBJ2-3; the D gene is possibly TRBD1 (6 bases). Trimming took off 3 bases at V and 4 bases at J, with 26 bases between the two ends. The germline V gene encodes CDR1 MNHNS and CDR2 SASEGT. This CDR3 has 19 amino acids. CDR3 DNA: TGTGCCAGCAGTGATGGTCAACAGGGAACCTACCCGGTCGCAGATACGCAGTATTTT. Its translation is CASSDGQQGTYPVADTQYF.

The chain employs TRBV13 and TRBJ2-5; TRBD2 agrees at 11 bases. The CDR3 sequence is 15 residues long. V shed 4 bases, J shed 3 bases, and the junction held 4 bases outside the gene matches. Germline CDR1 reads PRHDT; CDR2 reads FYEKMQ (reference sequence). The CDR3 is CASSSPGLAEETQYF. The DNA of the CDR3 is TGTGCCAGCAGCTCACCGGGACTAGCGGAAGAGACCCAGTACTTC.

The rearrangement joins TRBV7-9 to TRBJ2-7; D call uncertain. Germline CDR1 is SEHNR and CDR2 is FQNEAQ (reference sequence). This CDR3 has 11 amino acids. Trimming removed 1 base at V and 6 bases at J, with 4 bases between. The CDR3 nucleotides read TGTGCCAGCAGCTTAGTCGCCGAGCAGTACTTC. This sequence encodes CASSLVAEQYF.

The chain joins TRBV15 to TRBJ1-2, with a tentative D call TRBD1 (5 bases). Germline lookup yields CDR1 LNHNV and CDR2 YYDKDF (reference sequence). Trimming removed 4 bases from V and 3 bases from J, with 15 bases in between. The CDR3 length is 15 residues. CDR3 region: CATSIDRGSYYGYTF. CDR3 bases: TGTGCCACCAGCATAGACCGGGGCTCTTACTATGGCTACACCTTC.

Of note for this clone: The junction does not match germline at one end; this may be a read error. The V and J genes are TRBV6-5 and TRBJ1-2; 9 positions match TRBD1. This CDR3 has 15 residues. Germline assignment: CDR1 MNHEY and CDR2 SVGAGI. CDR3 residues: CASSYRKGQGYDYTF. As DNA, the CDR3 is TGTGCCAGCAGTTACCGGAAAGGACAGGGGTATGACTACACCTTC.

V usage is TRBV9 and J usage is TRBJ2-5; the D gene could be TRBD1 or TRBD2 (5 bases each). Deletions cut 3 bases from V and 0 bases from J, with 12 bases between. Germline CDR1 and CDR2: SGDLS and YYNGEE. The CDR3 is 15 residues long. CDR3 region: CASSGLRDHQETQYF. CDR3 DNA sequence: TGTGCCAGCAGCGGACTCCGGGACCACCAAGAGACCCAGTACTTC.

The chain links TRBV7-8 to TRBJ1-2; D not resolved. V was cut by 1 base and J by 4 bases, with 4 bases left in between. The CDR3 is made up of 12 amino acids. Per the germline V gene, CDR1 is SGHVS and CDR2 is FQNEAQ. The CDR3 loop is CASSLVSYGYTF. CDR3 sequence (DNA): TGTGCCAGCAGCTTAGTCAGCTATGGCTACACCTTC.

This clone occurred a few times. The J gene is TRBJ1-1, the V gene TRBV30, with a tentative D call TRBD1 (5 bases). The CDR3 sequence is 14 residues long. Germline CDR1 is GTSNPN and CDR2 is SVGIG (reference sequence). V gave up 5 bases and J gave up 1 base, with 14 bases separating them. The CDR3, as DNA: TGTGCCTGGGAACCCGGGACGGGGAACACTGAAGCTTTCTTT. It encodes CAWEPGTGNTEAFF.

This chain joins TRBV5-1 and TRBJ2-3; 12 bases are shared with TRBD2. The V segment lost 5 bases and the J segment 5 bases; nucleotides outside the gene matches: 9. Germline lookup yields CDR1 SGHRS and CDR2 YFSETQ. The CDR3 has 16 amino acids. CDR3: CASSAEPGLAGDTQYF. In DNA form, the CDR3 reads TGCGCCAGCAGTGCGGAACCGGGACTAGCGGGAGATACGCAGTATTTT.

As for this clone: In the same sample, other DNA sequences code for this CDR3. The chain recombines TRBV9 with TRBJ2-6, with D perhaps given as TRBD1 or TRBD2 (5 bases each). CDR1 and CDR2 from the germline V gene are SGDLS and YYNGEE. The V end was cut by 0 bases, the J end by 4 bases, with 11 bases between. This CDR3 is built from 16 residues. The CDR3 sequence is CASSVGWGTGANVLTF. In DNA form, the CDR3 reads TGTGCCAGCAGCGTAGGATGGGGGACCGGGGCCAACGTCCTGACTTTC.

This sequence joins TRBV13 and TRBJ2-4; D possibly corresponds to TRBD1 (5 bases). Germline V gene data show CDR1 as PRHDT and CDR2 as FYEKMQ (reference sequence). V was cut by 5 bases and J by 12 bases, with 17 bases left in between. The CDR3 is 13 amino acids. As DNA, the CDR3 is TGTGCCAGCAGCCCTCCGGTTGAGCAGGGTCAGTACTTC. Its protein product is CASSPPVEQGQYF.

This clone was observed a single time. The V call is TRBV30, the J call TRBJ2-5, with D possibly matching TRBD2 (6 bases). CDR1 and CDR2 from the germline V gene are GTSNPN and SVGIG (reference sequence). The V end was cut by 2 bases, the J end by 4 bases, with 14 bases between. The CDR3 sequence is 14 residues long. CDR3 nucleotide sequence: TGTGCCTGGAGTAAGAACTTCGGGAGAGAGACCCAGTACTTC. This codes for CAWSKNFGRETQYF.